What follows is one TCR beta chain and its context. Its antigen is unidentified. The source of the sample is a study of T cell repertoires in cytomegalovirus infection. About the research overall: In public TCR beta signatures, there were indications of both CMV infection and matching HLA type.

This CDR3 is 15 amino acids long. The J segment lost 6 bases and the V segment lost 3 bases, leaving 9 bases of the junction unmatched. The germline V gene has CDR1 MDHEN and CDR2 SYDVKM. MiXCR, run by TCRdb on the reads, gives a single entry per CDR3 protein. In the table there are roughly 250,000 distinct CDR3 sequences, roughly 22% of which are singletons. Overall study findings and caveats: Public TCR beta family frequency separated CMV-and-HLA carriers, including in an independent cohort. Ex vivo responses were dominated by HLA-C-restricted CMV-specific TCR beta clonotypes.

This receptor was obtained from a human donor in good health (CMV status not recorded). Some clones in this sample may be carry-over from other donors' samples. The rearrangement links TRBV28 to TRBJ2-7; 9 bases are shared with TRBD1. Sample: CD8+ T cells from PBMCs. CDR3 region: CASSFGQGLSGEQYF. CDR3 nucleotide sequence: TGTGCCAGCAGTTTCGGACAGGGGCTCTCTGGCGAGCAGTACTTC.